This entry concerns a single T cell receptor beta chain. This clonotype was observed a handful of times. The antigen it recognizes is unknown. Base qualities are not at hand, and no much larger clone is one base apart. This sample is drawn from a study of T-cell memory formation after mild COVID-19 (dated by TCRdb to the early 2020s). About the investigation overall: TCR sequence clusters from the two donors were largely donor specific. T-cell clones expanding and contracting after mild COVID-19 in two donors were tracked by longitudinal TCRalpha and TCRbeta repertoire sequencing. Two young, previously healthy adult volunteers, one female and one male, were included in the cohort. Results and caveats for the whole study, not just this receptor: Some responding clones were found in pre-infection memory, which suggests that pre-existing cross-reactive memory T cells took part in the SARS-CoV-2 response. SARS-CoV-2 specificity of the second-wave clones peaking on day 37 was not confirmed. Contracting CD4+ clones were found mainly in CM and EM memory subsets, while CD8+ clones were enriched in EMRA. The study included only a couple of mild cases, and larger cohorts that include severe cases with pre-infection samples were judged to be necessary. Balanced CD4/CD8 phenotypes were observed for clones contracting from day 15 to 85, whereas a bias towards CD4+ was observed for a second wave of clones expanding from day 15 to 37.

The sequencer listed for this sample is Illumina NovaSeq 6000. cDNA libraries for TCRalpha and TCRbeta were prepared by 5'RACE using constant-segment primers, with sample barcodes and unique molecular identifiers added. RNA was extracted from every sample with Trizol reagent. The libraries were amplified in two PCR steps, and the second step added a second sample barcode and Illumina TruSeq adapters. Sequencing of the libraries was done on an Illumina NovaSeq, producing 2 x 150 bp paired-end reads. Under the source paper's analysis protocol: Demultiplexing of reads and collapsing into UMI-guided consensus sequences were performed with migec v1.2.7. Using mixcr v2.1.11, UMI consensuses were aligned to TRA and TRB V and J templates and then assembled into clonotypes. Expanded or contracted clonotypes were those called significant by both edgeR and NoisET, with noise models trained on biological replicates. For edgeR calls, a false discovery rate-adjusted p below 0.01 and a log2 fold-change threshold of 1 were applied. As an exploratory analysis of dynamics, max-normalized trajectories of the 1000 most abundant clonotypes were examined with PCA combined with hierarchical clustering. Separately sequenced CD4+ and CD8+ repertoires were used to assign the CD4 or CD8 phenotype of responding clones. TCRdb trimmed the raw reads at Q25, called clones with MiXCR and kept productive beta chains. Every distinct CDR3 protein forms one entry, paired with its most common genes and DNA. These V and J calls derive from TCRdb rather than the authors' analysis. This sample gives 350,000 to 450,000 distinct CDR3 sequences in total; roughly 24% of them show up just once. Clones ranked in the top ten supply 8.8% of the sample.

Ficoll-Paque density gradient centrifugation was the method used to isolate PBMCs. This clonotype originated in an adult woman who had mild COVID-19 (a few samples of this study predate the infection). The sample titles of this study are shuffled in the database, so cell type and time point are left out; the donor was told from shared clones. Sample: PBMCs or a T cell subset sorted from them (not recorded which).

Here is the DNA: TGCAGTGCTATGTTGGGTAGCAGTCAAGTGGAGCAGTACTTC. Protein translation: CSAMLGSSQVEQYF. The chain is assembled from TRBV20-1 and TRBJ2-7, with the D gene call left open. Reading from cysteine to phenylalanine, the CDR3 counts 14 amino acids. Left in the record is the CDR3 DNA by itself, 42 bases read in frame from the first base. For CDR1 and CDR2, the germline V gene (reference sequence) lists DFQATT and SNEGSKA. Trimming at the junction amounts to 4 bases on V and 7 bases on J, and the germline ends lie 20 bases apart.